This TCR beta chain is from a study of T cells in Graves' hyperthyroidism and ophthalmopathy (dated by TCRdb to 2018 to 2020). With regard to the full study: Peripheral blood was sampled at the time of initial diagnosis, prior to any treatment. To identify TCR V-J signatures that set the groups apart, the researchers used a discovery cohort of 95 to 100 patients, made up of around 42 with Graves' ophthalmopathy and about 59 with stable Graves' hyperthyroidism. An independent validation cohort of fewer than 20 hyperthyroidism patients and about 15 patients who later progressed to ophthalmopathy tested prospective prediction of ophthalmopathy. The 100 discovery patients were randomly split 7:3 into training and test sets. In about 6 Graves' hyperthyroidism patients, the study also compared T-cell repertoires from thyroid tissue with T-cell repertoires from blood. After blood sampling, hyperthyroidism patients were treated with methimazole at a starting dose of 30 mg daily, and ophthalmopathy patients were treated with high-dose intravenous methylprednisolone. TCR Vbeta CDR3 sequencing of approximately 140 peripheral blood samples (43 ophthalmopathy, 75 hyperthyroidism and some 17 progressor patients) is reported in the paper. Points the paper makes about the study in general: Most expanded thyroid clonotypes (frequency above 0.001) were also found in blood, which suggests that blood repertoires may mirror thyroid immune responses. A 13 V-J signature model separated ophthalmopathy from stable hyperthyroidism, with approximately 87% sensitivity and 81.08% specificity in cross-validation and 80%/75% in testing. During validation, the model predicted progression to ophthalmopathy a median of roughly 7.1 months ahead of onset, with around 65% sensitivity and 72.22% specificity. No statistical method was used to set the sample size in advance, and investigators knew the group allocation.

Amplification of TCR beta CDR3 regions was carried out from RNA transcripts. A first-round RT-PCR of the TCR CDR3 used the HTBI primer set with the Qiagen OneStep RT-PCR kit. A second multiplex PCR round built the libraries, followed by size selection and purification. Paired-end sequencing of the libraries was performed with 100 bp reads on an Illumina HiSeq2000. The authors processed their data as follows. SOAPnuke was used to process the raw data, throwing out any read that contained adapters or uncalled bases, had a mean Phred below 15, or lacked an exact constant-primer or identifier match. High-quality paired reads were merged with COPE v1.2.5, and unique nucleotide sequences were defined as clonotypes. MiTCR v1.1 was used to align the clonotypes against IMGT TRBV, TRBD and TRBJ reference segments. Only V-J combinations with frequency above 0.0001, covering 99% to 99.2% of repertoires, were analysed. The TCS score was defined as the ratio of F50 (clonal expansion) to E x V (chaos), calculated using BLOSUM62-based TCRdist between CDR3 peptides within each V-J. Welch's t-statistics and random forest reduced some 510 V-J features to about 12, which were used in a naive Bayes classifier (R e1071). Clones were called with MiXCR by TCRdb after fastp trimmed the public reads at Q25, and only in-frame beta chains were retained. Rows with a matching CDR3 protein are joined into one entry that keeps the most common DNA and genes. What appears here as the V and J calls and clone size reflects TCRdb's work, not the paper's. Across this sample there are roughly 650,000 distinct CDR3 sequences, with more than 15% seen only once. Around 3.3% of the sample lies in the top ten.

As concerns this clonotype: Its antigen is currently not known. Base qualities are not at hand, and no much larger clone is one base apart.

Trimming takes 8 bases from V and 0 bases from J, and the germline ends sit 13 bases apart. Taken from cysteine to phenylalanine, the CDR3 has 14 residues. Of all the DNA, just the CDR3 is kept, 42 bases in frame from base 1. The germline V gene (reference sequence) specifies LNHDA as CDR1 and SQIVND as CDR2. In the ophthalmopathy patients, disease was moderately to severely active, with a Clinical Activity Score of 3 or more, a NOSPECS grade of 4 or more, and a duration of less than 3 months. The study excluded patients with uncontrolled infections, other autoimmune diseases, pregnancy or lactation. Diagnoses were based on clinical symptoms, serum thyroxine and TRAb, thyroid ultrasound and orbital computed tomography. Ficoll-Paque density gradient centrifugation was used to isolate PBMCs from around 9.1 ml of fresh peripheral blood. Total RNA was extracted with Trizol reagent, and quality was checked on an Agilent 2100 Bioanalyzer.

This receptor chain uses TRBV19 and TRBJ1-1, with a weak D call of TRBD1 (6 bases match). Sequencing was performed on blood. The clonotype comes from a woman aged 40 to 49 with Graves' ophthalmopathy. The CDR3 region: CASEDRSMNTEAFF. The nucleotides are TGTGCCAGTGAGGACAGATCGATGAACACTGAAGCTTTCTTT. With the portions outside the CDR3 filled from the reference TRBV19 and TRBJ1-1 genes, the complete variable region becomes DGGITQSPKYLFRKEGQNVTLSCEQNLNHDAMYWYRQDPGQGLRLIYYSQIVNDFQKGDIAEGYSVSREKKESFPLTVTSAQKNPTAFYLCASEDRSMNTEAFFGQGTRLTVV.